These T cell receptor beta chains were read from a single sample in a study of technical replicates of blood from several donors. Sequencing used immunoSEQ multiplex PCR; TCRdb keeps in-frame clones, though not all of them. The data show about 86,000 clones, with 96% seen just once and 0.37% held by the top ten. The sequenced material came from T cells isolated from PBMCs. All receptors come from a human donor in good health. CDR3s include the opening cysteine and the closing phenylalanine or tryptophan. The D gene is left open where the match is weak. Only some rows state a clone size, as once, few, many or a class for expanded clones.

v_call: TRBV6-1
clone_size: -
d_call: TRBD2
j_call: TRBJ2-2
cdr3_nt: TGTGCCAGCACCAGCGGGAGATACTCGGGGGAGCTGTTTTTT
cdr3_aa: CASTSGRYSGELFF

v_call: TRBV16
clone_size: -
d_call: -
j_call: TRBJ1-1
cdr3_nt: TGTGCCAGCAGCCCGATTAACAGAAACACTGAAGCTTTCTTT
cdr3_aa: CASSPINRNTEAFF

v_call: TRBV15
clone_size: -
d_call: -
j_call: TRBJ2-1
cdr3_nt: TGTGCCACCAGGAGGATAGGAAATGAGCAGTTCTTC
cdr3_aa: CATRRIGNEQFF

v_call: TRBV9
clone_size: -
d_call: TRBD1
j_call: TRBJ2-2
cdr3_nt: TGTGCCAGCAGAGACAGGGGGAACACCGGGGAGCTGTTTTTT
cdr3_aa: CASRDRGNTGELFF

v_call: TRBV7-8
clone_size: -
d_call: TRBD2
j_call: TRBJ2-2
cdr3_nt: TGTGCCAGCAGCCTCCAAGCGGGAGGCGCCGGGGAGCTGTTTTTT
cdr3_aa: CASSLQAGGAGELFF

v_call: TRBV7-3
clone_size: -
d_call: TRBD1
j_call: TRBJ2-5
cdr3_nt: TGTGCCAGCAGCCGGGACAGAGGAGAGACCCAGTACTTC
cdr3_aa: CASSRDRGETQYF

v_call: TRBV19
clone_size: -
d_call: TRBD2
j_call: TRBJ2-2
cdr3_nt: TGTGCCAGTAGTATTCTCGGGGGAGGGCCGGCCGGGGAGCTGTTTTTT
cdr3_aa: CASSILGGGPAGELFF

v_call: TRBV29-1
clone_size: few
d_call: -
j_call: TRBJ1-4
cdr3_nt: TGCAGCGATGGGAGTGAAAAACTGTTTTTT
cdr3_aa: CSDGSEKLFF

v_call: TRBV19
clone_size: -
d_call: -
j_call: TRBJ1-1
cdr3_nt: TGTGCCAGTAGTTTCGACAGAGGTTACGTCGTAGCTTTCTTT
cdr3_aa: CASSFDRGYVVAFF

v_call: TRBV9
clone_size: -
d_call: TRBD2
j_call: TRBJ2-3
cdr3_nt: TGTGCCAGCAGCCTTATAGCGGGAGCAGCTGCAGATACGCAGTATTTT
cdr3_aa: CASSLIAGAAADTQYF

v_call: TRBV19
clone_size: -
d_call: -
j_call: TRBJ2-1
cdr3_nt: TGTGCCAGTAGTATAGTTGCGGGAACGAACAATGAGCAGTTCTTC
cdr3_aa: CASSIVAGTNNEQFF

v_call: TRBV18
clone_size: -
d_call: -
j_call: TRBJ1-2
cdr3_nt: TGTGCCAGCTCTCTGACTCGGGGGGGAGCGGGCACCTTC
cdr3_aa: CASSLTRGGAGTF

v_call: TRBV25-1
clone_size: -
d_call: -
j_call: TRBJ2-2
cdr3_nt: TGTGCCAGCAGTTTGAGGCACACCGGGGAGCTGTTTTTT
cdr3_aa: CASSLRHTGELFF

v_call: TRBV29-1
clone_size: -
d_call: -
j_call: TRBJ2-3
cdr3_nt: TGCAGCGTTGAAGGCGGGGTGCGTTTAGATACGCAGTATTTT
cdr3_aa: CSVEGGVRLDTQYF

v_call: TRBV4-1
clone_size: -
d_call: TRBD2
j_call: TRBJ2-1
cdr3_nt: TGCGCCAGCAGCCTGCGAGGGACTAGCATTCTCAATGAGCAGTTCTTC
cdr3_aa: CASSLRGTSILNEQFF

v_call: TRBV21-1
clone_size: -
d_call: -
j_call: TRBJ2-7
cdr3_nt: TGTGCCAGCAGCAAACTCCTTTACTACGAGCAGTACTTC
cdr3_aa: CASSKLLYYEQYF

v_call: TRBV19
clone_size: -
d_call: TRBD2
j_call: TRBJ2-1
cdr3_nt: TGTGCCAGTACCTTTGTTGGGGCTAGCGGGAGGAATGAGCAGTTCTTC
cdr3_aa: CASTFVGASGRNEQFF

v_call: TRBV9
clone_size: -
d_call: -
j_call: TRBJ1-1
cdr3_nt: TGTGCCAGCAGCCTAAGGGGTGGCACTGAAGCTTTCTTT
cdr3_aa: CASSLRGGTEAFF

v_call: TRBV9
clone_size: -
d_call: TRBD1
j_call: TRBJ2-7
cdr3_nt: TGTGCCAGCAGCGTGGATTTGGGACAGGGATCCTACGAGCAGTACTTC
cdr3_aa: CASSVDLGQGSYEQYF

v_call: TRBV6-1
clone_size: -
d_call: -
j_call: TRBJ1-4
cdr3_nt: TGTGCCAGCAGTGAACAGGACACCGAAAAACTGTTTTTT
cdr3_aa: CASSEQDTEKLFF

v_call: TRBV6-5
clone_size: -
d_call: -
j_call: TRBJ2-7
cdr3_nt: TGTGCCAGCACGAGGTCCGGATTCGAGCAGTACTTC
cdr3_aa: CASTRSGFEQYF

v_call: TRBV11-3
clone_size: -
d_call: -
j_call: TRBJ2-5
cdr3_nt: TGTGCCAGCAACCCCGCCGGGAGTATGACAGAGACCCAGTACTTC
cdr3_aa: CASNPAGSMTETQYF

v_call: TRBV4-2
clone_size: -
d_call: TRBD2
j_call: TRBJ2-5
cdr3_nt: TGTGCCAGCAGCCCCAGAGGCGGGAGTGGAGAGACCCAGTACTTC
cdr3_aa: CASSPRGGSGETQYF

v_call: TRBV29-1
clone_size: -
d_call: -
j_call: TRBJ2-3
cdr3_nt: TGCAGCGCTCAGACTAGTGCCGACACAGATACGCAGTATTTT
cdr3_aa: CSAQTSADTDTQYF

v_call: TRBV27
clone_size: -
d_call: TRBD1
j_call: TRBJ2-7
cdr3_nt: TGTGCCAGCAGTTTTACAGGGGCGGTATACGAGCAGTACTTC
cdr3_aa: CASSFTGAVYEQYF

v_call: TRBV4-2
clone_size: -
d_call: TRBD2
j_call: TRBJ2-7
cdr3_nt: TGTGCCAGCAGGGAGAGCGGGGGTACCTACGAGCAGTACTTC
cdr3_aa: CASRESGGTYEQYF

v_call: TRBV7-8
clone_size: -
d_call: -
j_call: TRBJ2-2
cdr3_nt: TGTGCCAGCACTAGCTCCGGGGAGCTGTTTTTT
cdr3_aa: CASTSSGELFF

v_call: TRBV28
clone_size: -
d_call: TRBD2
j_call: TRBJ2-1
cdr3_nt: TGTGCCAGTCAAGGCGGGGGGTACAATGAGCAGTTCTTC
cdr3_aa: CASQGGGYNEQFF

v_call: TRBV4-3
clone_size: few
d_call: TRBD2
j_call: TRBJ2-1
cdr3_nt: TGCGCCAGCAGCGTTAGCGGGAGAGTGAATGAGCAGTTCTTC
cdr3_aa: CASSVSGRVNEQFF

v_call: TRBV5-5
clone_size: -
d_call: TRBD2
j_call: TRBJ2-7
cdr3_nt: TGTGCCAGCAGCACCGGGACTAGCGGGAGGGCCTCCGGAGAGCAGTACTTC
cdr3_aa: CASSTGTSGRASGEQYF

v_call: TRBV5-6
clone_size: -
d_call: -
j_call: TRBJ2-1
cdr3_nt: TGTGCCAGCAGCTTCGAACGGGAAACCTACAATGAGCAGTTCTTC
cdr3_aa: CASSFERETYNEQFF

v_call: TRBV19
clone_size: -
d_call: -
j_call: TRBJ1-3
cdr3_nt: TGTGCCAGTAGTATACAGGTTAGCTCTGGAAACACCATATATTTT
cdr3_aa: CASSIQVSSGNTIYF

v_call: TRBV7-2
clone_size: -
d_call: TRBD2
j_call: TRBJ2-1
cdr3_nt: TGTGCCAGCAGCTTAGAACATGTAGCGGGAGGGTACAATGAGCAGTTCTTC
cdr3_aa: CASSLEHVAGGYNEQFF

v_call: TRBV27
clone_size: -
d_call: TRBD2
j_call: TRBJ2-3
cdr3_nt: TGTGCCAGCAGTTTACAACTAGCGGGAGGGGACACCCGCCCAGATACGCAGTATTTT
cdr3_aa: CASSLQLAGGDTRPDTQYF

v_call: TRBV7-6
clone_size: -
d_call: -
j_call: TRBJ2-1
cdr3_nt: TGTGCCAGCAGCTTAGGATTGAGCGATGAGCAGTTCTTC
cdr3_aa: CASSLGLSDEQFF

v_call: TRBV30
clone_size: -
d_call: -
j_call: TRBJ1-3
cdr3_nt: TGTGCCTGGAGTGTACAGGTTTCGGGAAACACCATATATTTT
cdr3_aa: CAWSVQVSGNTIYF

v_call: TRBV6-4
clone_size: once
d_call: TRBD1
j_call: TRBJ1-4
cdr3_nt: TGTGCCAGCAGCGAACAGGGGGCGGCTAATGAAAAACTGTTTTTT
cdr3_aa: CASSEQGAANEKLFF

v_call: TRBV2
clone_size: -
d_call: TRBD1
j_call: TRBJ1-5
cdr3_nt: TGTGCCAGCAGTGGACAGGGGACAGCTCAGCCCCAGCATTTT
cdr3_aa: CASSGQGTAQPQHF

v_call: TRBV18
clone_size: -
d_call: TRBD1
j_call: TRBJ1-3
cdr3_nt: TGTGCCAGCCACCGAAATCAGGGGGCGCGTGGAAACACCATATATTTT
cdr3_aa: CASHRNQGARGNTIYF

v_call: TRBV28
clone_size: -
d_call: -
j_call: TRBJ1-5
cdr3_nt: TGTGCCAGCAGTTTAGTAGGGCGACAGTTTAGCAATCAGCCCCAGCATTTT
cdr3_aa: CASSLVGRQFSNQPQHF

v_call: TRBV6-5
clone_size: -
d_call: -
j_call: TRBJ2-1
cdr3_nt: TGTGCCAGCAGTTACTTTGTGGGAGGGGGCAATGAGCAGTTCTTC
cdr3_aa: CASSYFVGGGNEQFF

v_call: TRBV7-8
clone_size: -
d_call: TRBD2
j_call: TRBJ2-5
cdr3_nt: TGTGCCAGCAGCCAGACCAGTCTAGCGGCCCGAGAGACCCAGTACTTC
cdr3_aa: CASSQTSLAARETQYF

v_call: TRBV30
clone_size: -
d_call: -
j_call: TRBJ2-3
cdr3_nt: TGTGCCTGGAGGAAAGGGGCCCTGCCAGATACGCAGTATTTT
cdr3_aa: CAWRKGALPDTQYF

v_call: TRBV7-6
clone_size: -
d_call: TRBD1
j_call: TRBJ2-7
cdr3_nt: TGTGCCAGCAACAGGGATGGGACAGGCAGTGTGCAGTACTTC
cdr3_aa: CASNRDGTGSVQYF

v_call: TRBV27
clone_size: -
d_call: -
j_call: TRBJ1-1
cdr3_nt: TGTGCCAGCAGTTTATCTATCCCGAACACTGAAGCTTTCTTT
cdr3_aa: CASSLSIPNTEAFF

v_call: TRBV6-1
clone_size: -
d_call: -
j_call: TRBJ2-3
cdr3_nt: TGTGCCAGCAGTGTCGTCACAGATACGCAGTATTTT
cdr3_aa: CASSVVTDTQYF

v_call: TRBV27
clone_size: -
d_call: -
j_call: TRBJ2-7
cdr3_nt: TGTGCCAGCAGTTCAGGGCTCGGGGGCTACGAGCAGTACTTC
cdr3_aa: CASSSGLGGYEQYF

v_call: TRBV11-2
clone_size: -
d_call: TRBD2
j_call: TRBJ2-7
cdr3_nt: TGTGCCAGCAGCTTAAGGCCCTCGTATAGCGGGACCTCCTACGAGCAGTACTTC
cdr3_aa: CASSLRPSYSGTSYEQYF

v_call: TRBV10-3
clone_size: -
d_call: TRBD1
j_call: TRBJ2-7
cdr3_nt: TGTGCCATCAGTGAGGGGACAGGAGGGGTCAACTACGAGCAGTACTTC
cdr3_aa: CAISEGTGGVNYEQYF

v_call: TRBV6-1
clone_size: -
d_call: -
j_call: TRBJ2-7
cdr3_nt: TGTGCCAGCAGTGCCGGGACTCTAGGGAGTTACGAGCAGTACTTC
cdr3_aa: CASSAGTLGSYEQYF

v_call: TRBV29-1
clone_size: -
d_call: -
j_call: TRBJ2-2
cdr3_nt: TGTCAGGTGCGACAGGACGACACCGGGGAGCTGTTTTTT
cdr3_aa: CQVRQDDTGELFF

v_call: TRBV9
clone_size: -
d_call: -
j_call: TRBJ2-4
cdr3_nt: TGTGCCAGCAGCAAGGGGGGGATTCAGTACTTC
cdr3_aa: CASSKGGIQYF

v_call: TRBV6-5
clone_size: -
d_call: -
j_call: TRBJ2-7
cdr3_nt: TGTGCCAGCAGTTACGGAACAGGCTACGAGCAGTACTTC
cdr3_aa: CASSYGTGYEQYF

v_call: TRBV10-2
clone_size: -
d_call: -
j_call: TRBJ2-7
cdr3_nt: TGCGCCAGCAGTAACCCGGACTACTTGAGCGAGCAGTACTTC
cdr3_aa: CASSNPDYLSEQYF

v_call: TRBV28
clone_size: -
d_call: TRBD1
j_call: TRBJ1-5
cdr3_nt: TGTGCCAGCATTAGACAGGGGTATCAGCCCCAGCATTTT
cdr3_aa: CASIRQGYQPQHF

v_call: TRBV6-4
clone_size: -
d_call: TRBD1
j_call: TRBJ2-2
cdr3_nt: TGTGCCAGCAGTGACTCAAGGGGGCCAGGGGAGCTGTTTTTT
cdr3_aa: CASSDSRGPGELFF

v_call: TRBV7-8
clone_size: -
d_call: -
j_call: TRBJ1-5
cdr3_nt: TGTGCCAGCAGCTTACAGGTCGGTCAGCCCCAGCATTTT
cdr3_aa: CASSLQVGQPQHF